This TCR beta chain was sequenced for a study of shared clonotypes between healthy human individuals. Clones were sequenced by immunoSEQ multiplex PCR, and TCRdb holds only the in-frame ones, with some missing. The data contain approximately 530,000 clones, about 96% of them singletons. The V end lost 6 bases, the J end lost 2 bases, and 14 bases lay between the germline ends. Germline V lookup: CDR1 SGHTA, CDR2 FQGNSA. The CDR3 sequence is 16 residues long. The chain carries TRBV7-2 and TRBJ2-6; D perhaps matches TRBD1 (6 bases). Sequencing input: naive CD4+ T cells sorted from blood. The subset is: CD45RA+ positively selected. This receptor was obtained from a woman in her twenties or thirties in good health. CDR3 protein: CASRKQGSAGANVLTF. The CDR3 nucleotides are TGTGCCAGCAGAAAACAGGGTAGTGCTGGGGCCAACGTCCTGACTTTC.